Here is one T cell receptor beta chain with its context. Germline assignment: CDR1 SGHTA and CDR2 FQGNSA. The ends were cut back, 5 bases at V and 0 bases at J, with 17 bases in the middle. The CDR3 sequence is 17 residues long. Clones were read by immunoSEQ multiplex PCR, and TCRdb kept only the in-frame ones, dropping some. This sample yields approximately 9,000 clones, of which approximately 90% are seen a single time; 15% belongs to the top ten. This entry comes from a study of PD-1 blockade in classical Hodgkin lymphoma. Time point reported: newly diagnosed, previously untreated cHL patient sample. Through magnetic negative selection, CD8+ T cells were separated from PBMCs that had been thawed.

What was sequenced was CD8+ T cells from blood. The V and J genes are TRBV7-2 and TRBJ1-3; perhaps TRBD1 as D (6 bases). This receptor was identified in a human donor with classical Hodgkin lymphoma. The CDR3 region is CASSKEGGVSSGNTIYF. CDR3 nucleotides: TGTGCCAGCAGCAAGGAGGGGGGGGTGAGCTCTGGAAACACCATATATTTT.